This is a list of T cell receptor beta chains from one sample in a study of PD-1 blockade in mismatch repair-deficient tumors. Profiling relied on immunoSEQ multiplex PCR, and the TCRdb table lists in-frame clones only, not all of them. The repertoire holds 20,000 to 25,000 clones, with approximately 85% as singletons. Sequenced material: peripheral blood, taken 2 weeks after starting pembrolizumab. These receptors all come from an adult with mismatch repair-deficient cancer. Each CDR3 is given with its conserved first and last residue.

TRBV19,TRBJ2-7,CASSSGTGGYEQYF
TRBV25-1,TRBJ2-3,CASSEFALTDTQYF
TRBV19,TRBJ2-3,CASRPTGVDTQYF
TRBV21-1,TRBJ1-1,CASSILKGRGPKGTEAFF
TRBV5-1,TRBJ1-1,CASSLLVENTEAFF
TRBV2,TRBJ2-3,CASSEDGGRGTDTQYF
TRBV11-3,TRBJ2-7,CASSFGSESYEQYF
TRBV28,TRBJ2-7,CASSLPFWTSYEQYF
TRBV10-3,TRBJ2-1,CAISVPLRTSGRSEQFF
TRBV10-3,TRBJ2-2,CAIGGAWELFF
TRBV4-2,TRBJ2-2,CASSQGNTGELFF
TRBV9,TRBJ2-1,CASSEPVSQGFPSGEQFF
TRBV6-5,TRBJ1-2,CASSRTGTLGYGYTF
TRBV5-1,TRBJ2-3,CASSVARGDTQYF
TRBV6-5,TRBJ2-1,CASSSRTGADNEQFF
TRBV7-2,TRBJ2-5,CASSLETAQYF
TRBV27,TRBJ2-7,CASSTIAGYSYEQYF
TRBV30,TRBJ2-7,CAWSVKGKNYEQYF
TRBV6-6,TRBJ2-2,CASGRMNTGELFF
TRBV5-1,TRBJ2-2,CASSLDLAGALGELFF
TRBV28,TRBJ1-1,CASSPPRGRGKAFF
TRBV28,TRBJ2-5,CASSLRGGALASARPGTQYF
TRBV6-1,TRBJ1-1,CASSETTGMNTEAFF
TRBV6-5,TRBJ2-7,CASSYSPQASYEQYF
TRBV13,TRBJ2-7,CASSLGPLEQYF
TRBV2,TRBJ2-2,CASTGPPITGELFF
TRBV11-2,TRBJ2-1,CASSRDRGNEQFF
TRBV28,TRBJ2-5,CASSLMWGETQYF
TRBV6-1,TRBJ1-2,CASRGDRANYGYTF
TRBV30,TRBJ2-2,CAWTAGVANTGELFF